The rows below give T cell receptor beta chains drawn from one sample of a study of T cell responses to AZD1222 COVID-19 vaccine. Only in-frame clones appear in the TCRdb table, and some are missing; sequencing was by immunoSEQ multiplex PCR. The sample contains some 130,000 clones, around 90% of which appear only once. The sequencing used peripheral blood, collected on day 0 of AZD1222 vaccination. The receptors come from an adult in good health. Each CDR3 is given with its conserved first and last residue. A D gene is named only where the DNA matches it firmly. Clone size is stated in some rows and not others, as once, few, many or a class when expanded.

TRBV4-2	TRBD1	-	TRBJ2-5	TGTGCCAGCAGCCAAACGGACAGGGGTGGGCAAGAGACCCAGTACTTC	CASSQTDRGGQETQYF
TRBV6-5	-	-	TRBJ1-3	TGTGCCACCGTTGCTAGGAGCGAAGGAAACACCATATATTTT	CATVARSEGNTIYF
TRBV5-5	-	once	TRBJ2-2	TGTGCCAGCAGCTTGGGAGCAGGGAACACCGGGGAGCTGTTTTTT	CASSLGAGNTGELFF
TRBV7-3	-	-	TRBJ1-1	TGTGCCAGCAGCTCCATTAGGGGCACTGAAGCTTTCTTT	CASSSIRGTEAFF
TRBV6-2/TRBV6-3	-	-	TRBJ2-3	TGTGCCAGCAGTCGGACAGATACGCAGTATTTT	CASSRTDTQYF
TRBV10-3	-	-	TRBJ2-7	TGTGCCATCACCGACTGGGGCGTCTCCTACGAGCAGTACTTC	CAITDWGVSYEQYF
TRBV10-3	-	-	TRBJ1-3	TGTGCCACCAAATCGGGGCTTTCTTCTGGAAACACCATATATTTT	CATKSGLSSGNTIYF
TRBV6-5	-	-	TRBJ2-2	TGTGCCACCGATGAGGGGAACACCGGGGAGCTGTTTTTT	CATDEGNTGELFF
TRBV6-5	TRBD1	few	TRBJ1-1	TGTGCCAGCAGCTTGGGACAGAAAAACACTGAAGCTTTCTTT	CASSLGQKNTEAFF
TRBV5-4	TRBD1	-	TRBJ1-2	TGTGCCAGCAGCCCTACAGGGGGGAACTATGGCTACACCTTC	CASSPTGGNYGYTF
TRBV6-5	TRBD1	few	TRBJ1-5	TGTGCCAGCAGTCGGACAGGGATCGACAATCAGCCCCAGCATTTT	CASSRTGIDNQPQHF
TRBV13	-	-	TRBJ2-5	TGTGCCAGCAGCTTTAATAGGAGAGGCCAAGAGACCCAGTACTTC	CASSFNRRGQETQYF
TRBV11-2	-	-	TRBJ1-2	TGTGCCAGCAGCATCACTCCGGGAGGAGGCTACACCTTC	CASSITPGGGYTF
TRBV27	-	-	TRBJ2-7	TGTGCCAGCAGGGCAGCTGGACGGGGTTTGGACGAGCAGTACTTC	CASRAAGRGLDEQYF
TRBV10-3	-	-	TRBJ2-3	TGTGCCATCAGCCACAGACTAGACACAGATACGCAGTATTTT	CAISHRLDTDTQYF
TRBV13	TRBD1	-	TRBJ1-1	TGTGCCAGCAGCCAACCCGGGACAGGAGTAGCAGCTTTCTTT	CASSQPGTGVAAFF
TRBV27	-	-	TRBJ1-6	TGTGCCAGCAAGATGCGGAACCCCTATAATTCACCCCTCCACTTT	CASKMRNPYNSPLHF
TRBV9	TRBD2	-	TRBJ2-1	TGTGCCAGCAGCGTACCTGCGGGGGGGCGCAATGAGCAGTTCTTC	CASSVPAGGRNEQFF
TRBV11-2	-	-	TRBJ2-7	TGTGCCAGCAGCTTAACAGGAACCTACGAGCAGTACTTC	CASSLTGTYEQYF
TRBV6-1	-	-	TRBJ1-2	TGTGCCAGCAGTGGCCTTGACCAGAGTAGAATCTATGGCTACACCTTC	CASSGLDQSRIYGYTF
TRBV5-1	-	-	TRBJ1-5	TGCGCCAGCAGCTATGGACCGGATCAGCCCCAGCATTTT	CASSYGPDQPQHF
TRBV28	-	-	TRBJ1-4	TGTGCCAGCAGGGGCTCCGGGGGGGAAAAACTGTTTTTT	CASRGSGGEKLFF
TRBV7-6	-	-	TRBJ1-6	TGTGCCAGCAGCTTAGGGCAGGACTATAATTCACCCCTCCACTTT	CASSLGQDYNSPLHF
TRBV25-1	TRBD1	-	TRBJ1-4	TGTGCCAGCAGTGAATATGGGGGACAGTCTAATGAAAAACTGTTTTTT	CASSEYGGQSNEKLFF
TRBV4-2	-	-	TRBJ1-4	TGTGCCAGCAGCCAAACCTCGGTTGGGCTTGATGAAAAACTGTTTTTT	CASSQTSVGLDEKLFF
TRBV29-1	-	-	TRBJ1-2	TGCAGCGTTGAAGATTGGGGCAAAACACTACTAACTTTTACCTTC	CSVEDWGKTLLTFTF
TRBV5-6	TRBD2	-	TRBJ2-7	TGTGCCAGCAGTGTAGCGGGGGGAACCTACGAGCAGTACTTC	CASSVAGGTYEQYF
TRBV2	-	once	TRBJ2-1	TGTGCCAGCAGTGAAGAGAGGACAAAGAATGAGCAGTTCTTC	CASSEERTKNEQFF
TRBV24-1	-	-	TRBJ2-1	TGTGCCACCAGTGACGGGACTCTAGCGGAGCAGTTCTTC	CATSDGTLAEQFF
TRBV18	-	-	TRBJ2-7	TGTGCCAGCTCACCAAGGGGGGGGCCCCAAACCTACGAGCAGTACTTC	CASSPRGGPQTYEQYF
TRBV6-5	-	once	TRBJ1-4	TGTGCCAGCAGGACGGGCGAAAAACTGTTTTTT	CASRTGEKLFF
TRBV28	TRBD1	-	TRBJ1-1	TGTGCCAGCAGTTTCTTAGGACAGGGGTCGATGAACACTGAAGCTTTCTTT	CASSFLGQGSMNTEAFF